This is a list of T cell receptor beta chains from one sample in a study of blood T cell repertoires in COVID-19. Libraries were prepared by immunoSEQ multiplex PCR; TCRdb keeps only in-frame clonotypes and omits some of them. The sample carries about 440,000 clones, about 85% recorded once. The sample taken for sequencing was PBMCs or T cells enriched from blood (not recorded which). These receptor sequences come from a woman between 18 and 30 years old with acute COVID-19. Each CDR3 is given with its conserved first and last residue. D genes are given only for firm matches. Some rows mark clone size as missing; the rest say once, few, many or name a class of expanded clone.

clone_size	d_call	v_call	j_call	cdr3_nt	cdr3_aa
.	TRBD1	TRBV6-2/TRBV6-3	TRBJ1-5	TGTGCCAGCAGTCAAGACAGGGTTAGGTCTGTCGATCAGCCCCAGCATTTT	CASSQDRVRSVDQPQHF
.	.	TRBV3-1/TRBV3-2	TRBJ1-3	TGTGCCAGCAGCCAAGATATGAGGCCCTCTGGAAACACCATATATTTT	CASSQDMRPSGNTIYF
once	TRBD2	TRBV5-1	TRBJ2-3	TGCGCCAGCAGCTTGGGGGCTAGCGGGAGAACAGATACGCAGTATTTT	CASSLGASGRTDTQYF
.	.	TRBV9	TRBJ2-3	TGTGCCAGCAGCGTCACAAATGAGGGACATCTCACAGATACGCAGTATTTT	CASSVTNEGHLTDTQYF
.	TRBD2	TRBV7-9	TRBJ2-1	TGTGCCAGCAGCACCCTAGCGGGGGTTGGGTACAATGAGCAGTTCTTC	CASSTLAGVGYNEQFF
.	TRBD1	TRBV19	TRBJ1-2	TGTGCCAGTAGTATATTTCAGGGGGACTATGGCTACACCTTC	CASSIFQGDYGYTF
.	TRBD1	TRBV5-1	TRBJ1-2	TGCGCCAGCAGTCCCGGACAGGGGCACTATGGCTACACCTTC	CASSPGQGHYGYTF
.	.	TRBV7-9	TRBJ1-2	TGTGCCAGCAGCCGAGAGGACGGGACTAACTATGGCTACACCTTC	CASSREDGTNYGYTF
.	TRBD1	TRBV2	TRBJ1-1	TGTGCCAGCAGGGGACAGCTGAACACTGAAGCTTTCTTT	CASRGQLNTEAFF
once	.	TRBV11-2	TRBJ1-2	TGTGCCAGCAGCTTTTACAGGGCAAACTATGGCTACACCTTC	CASSFYRANYGYTF
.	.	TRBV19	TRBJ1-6	TGTGCCAGTAGTATAGAAGGCTACTCAGACAGGTTGGATTCACCCCTCCACTTT	CASSIEGYSDRLDSPLHF
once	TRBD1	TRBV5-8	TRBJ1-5	TGTGCCAGCAGACCCGTACCCAGGGGGAATCAGCCCCAGCATTTT	CASRPVPRGNQPQHF
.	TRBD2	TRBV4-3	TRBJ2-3	TGCGCCAGCAGCCAAGATCACGGGAGGGCAGATACGCAGTATTTT	CASSQDHGRADTQYF
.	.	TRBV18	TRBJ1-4	TGTGCCAGCTCGGATGGGAGATACGGGGAAAAACTGTTTTTT	CASSDGRYGEKLFF
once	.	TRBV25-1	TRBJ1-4	TGTGCCAGCAGTGAAGCGTCAGTACCAAATGAGCGGCTGTTTTTT	CASSEASVPNERLFF
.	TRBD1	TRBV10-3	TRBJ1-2	TGTGCCATGGGACAGGCACCTTCTAACTATGGCTACACCTTC	CAMGQAPSNYGYTF
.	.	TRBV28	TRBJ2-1	TGTGCCAACTTTTGGCCAGGGCACAATGAGCAGTTCTTC	CANFWPGHNEQFF
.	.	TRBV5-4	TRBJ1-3	TGTGCCAGCAGCTCGTCCACAGCCGGAAACACCATATATTTT	CASSSSTAGNTIYF
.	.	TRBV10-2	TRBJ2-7	TGCGCCAGCAGTGATCCGGGTCACTACGAGCAGTACTTC	CASSDPGHYEQYF
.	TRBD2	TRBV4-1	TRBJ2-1	TGCGCCAGCAGCCAAGAGAGGAGCGGGGTATACAATGAGCAGTTCTTC	CASSQERSGVYNEQFF
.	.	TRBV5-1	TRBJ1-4	TGCGCCAGCAGCGACCAGGTCGGTGCTAATGAAAAACTGTTTTTT	CASSDQVGANEKLFF
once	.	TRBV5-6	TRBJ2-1	TGTGCCAGCAGCTTCGCTAGCGCCGGGGAGCAGTTCTTC	CASSFASAGEQFF
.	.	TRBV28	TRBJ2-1	TGTGCCAGCAGTCCGGAACAGGGGAGGCTATACAATGAGCAGTTCTTC	CASSPEQGRLYNEQFF
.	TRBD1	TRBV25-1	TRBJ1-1	TGTGCCAGCACCCTCACAGGGGGCGCTGAAGCTTTCTTT	CASTLTGGAEAFF
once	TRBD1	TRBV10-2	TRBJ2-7	TGCGCCAGCTCGGGACAGGCGGCCTACGAGCAGTACTTC	CASSGQAAYEQYF
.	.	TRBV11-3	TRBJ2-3	TGTGCCAGCAGCTTAGGCGTAACGGCAGATACGCAGTATTTT	CASSLGVTADTQYF
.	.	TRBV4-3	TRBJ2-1	TGCGCCAGCAGCCTCCTTGGGGGGAGTGAGCAGTTCTTC	CASSLLGGSEQFF
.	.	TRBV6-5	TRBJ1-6	TGTGCCAGCAGTTACTCGAGGACACCTGGTAATTCACCCCTCCACTTT	CASSYSRTPGNSPLHF